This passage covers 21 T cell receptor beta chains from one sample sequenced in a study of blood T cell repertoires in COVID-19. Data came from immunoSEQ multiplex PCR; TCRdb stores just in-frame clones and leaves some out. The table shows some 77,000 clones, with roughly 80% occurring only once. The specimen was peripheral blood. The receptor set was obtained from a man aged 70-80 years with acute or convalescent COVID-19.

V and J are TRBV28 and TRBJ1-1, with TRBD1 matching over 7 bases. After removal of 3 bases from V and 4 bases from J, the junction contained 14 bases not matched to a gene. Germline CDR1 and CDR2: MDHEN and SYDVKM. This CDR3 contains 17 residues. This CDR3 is CASSFAVAGGSGTEAFF. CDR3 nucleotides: TGTGCCAGCAGTTTCGCCGTGGCAGGGGGGTCTGGCACTGAAGCTTTCTTT.

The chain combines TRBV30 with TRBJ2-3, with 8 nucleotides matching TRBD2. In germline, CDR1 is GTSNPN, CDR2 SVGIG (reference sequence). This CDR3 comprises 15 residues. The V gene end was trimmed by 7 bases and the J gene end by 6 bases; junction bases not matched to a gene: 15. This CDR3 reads CALLGIAGLADTQYF. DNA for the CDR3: TGTGCCTTATTGGGTATAGCGGGGCTAGCGGATACGCAGTATTTT. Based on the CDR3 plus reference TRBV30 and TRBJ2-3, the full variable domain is SQTIHQWPATLVQPVGSPLSLECTVEGTSNPNLYWYRQAAGRGLQLLFYSVGIGQISSEVPQNLSASRPQDRQFILSSKKLLLSDSGFYLCALLGIAGLADTQYFGPGTRLTVL.

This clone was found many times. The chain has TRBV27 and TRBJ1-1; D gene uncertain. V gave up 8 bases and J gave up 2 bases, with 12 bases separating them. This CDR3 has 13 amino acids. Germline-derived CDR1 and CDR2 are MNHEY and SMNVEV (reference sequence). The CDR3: CASRTGYNTEAFF. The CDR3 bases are TGTGCCAGCCGAACGGGGTATAACACTGAAGCTTTCTTT.

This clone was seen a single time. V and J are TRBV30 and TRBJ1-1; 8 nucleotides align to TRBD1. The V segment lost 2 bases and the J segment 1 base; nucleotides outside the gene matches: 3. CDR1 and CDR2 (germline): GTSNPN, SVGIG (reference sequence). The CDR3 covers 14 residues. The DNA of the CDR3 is TGTGCCTGGAGTATGGGGACAGGGAACACTGAAGCTTTCTTT. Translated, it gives CAWSMGTGNTEAFF. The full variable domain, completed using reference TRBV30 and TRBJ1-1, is SQTIHQWPATLVQPVGSPLSLECTVEGTSNPNLYWYRQAAGRGLQLLFYSVGIGQISSEVPQNLSASRPQDRQFILSSKKLLLSDSGFYLCAWSMGTGNTEAFFGQGTRLTVV.

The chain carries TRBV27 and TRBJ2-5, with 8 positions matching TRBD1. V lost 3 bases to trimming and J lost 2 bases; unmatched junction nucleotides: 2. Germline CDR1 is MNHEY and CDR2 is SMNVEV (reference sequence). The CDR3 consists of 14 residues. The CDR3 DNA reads TGTGCCAGCAGTTTTAACAGGGGGCAAGAGACCCAGTACTTC. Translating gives CASSFNRGQETQYF.

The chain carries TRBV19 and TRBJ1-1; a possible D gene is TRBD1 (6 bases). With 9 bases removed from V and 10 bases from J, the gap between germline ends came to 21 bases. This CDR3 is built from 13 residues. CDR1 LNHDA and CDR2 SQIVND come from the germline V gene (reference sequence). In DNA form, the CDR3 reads TGTGCCAGCAAAAATATTTTAGGGGGGGCAGCTTTCTTT. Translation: CASKNILGGAAFF.

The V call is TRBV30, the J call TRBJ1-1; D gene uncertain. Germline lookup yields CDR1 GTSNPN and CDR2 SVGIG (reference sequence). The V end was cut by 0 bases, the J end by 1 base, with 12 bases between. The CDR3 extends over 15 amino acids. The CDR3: CAWSVQASGNTEAFF. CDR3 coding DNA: TGTGCCTGGAGTGTACAAGCTTCGGGGAACACTGAAGCTTTCTTT.

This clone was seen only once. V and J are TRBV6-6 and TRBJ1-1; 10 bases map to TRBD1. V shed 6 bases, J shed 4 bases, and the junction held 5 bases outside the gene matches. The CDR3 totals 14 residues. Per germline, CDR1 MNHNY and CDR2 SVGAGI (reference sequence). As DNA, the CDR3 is TGTGCCAGCAGACCGACAGGGGGCGGCACTGAAGCTTTCTTT. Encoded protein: CASRPTGGGTEAFF.

CDR3 bases: TGCGCCAGCAGCCCCCTGACAGGGAATGCAGACACCATATATTTT. Translated: CASSPLTGNADTIYF. The gene calls are TRBV5-1 and TRBJ1-3, with TRBD1 identical over 7 bases. Unmatched junction bases numbered 12, after V lost 4 bases and J lost 8 bases. The CDR3 runs to 15 residues. In germline, CDR1 is SGHRS, CDR2 YFSETQ.

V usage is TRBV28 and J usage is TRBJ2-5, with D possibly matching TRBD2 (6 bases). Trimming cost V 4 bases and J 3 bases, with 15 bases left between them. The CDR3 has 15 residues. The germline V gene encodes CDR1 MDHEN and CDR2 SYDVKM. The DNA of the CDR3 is TGTGCCAGCAGTTCTAGGACTACCGTAAAAGAGACCCAGTACTTC. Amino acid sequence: CASSSRTTVKETQYF.

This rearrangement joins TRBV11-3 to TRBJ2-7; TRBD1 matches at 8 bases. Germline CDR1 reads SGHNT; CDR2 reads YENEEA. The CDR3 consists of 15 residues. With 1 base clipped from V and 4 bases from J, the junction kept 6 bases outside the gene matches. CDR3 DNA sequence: TGTGCCAGCAGCTTAGGTGCAGGGGGCACGTACGAGCAGTACTTC. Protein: CASSLGAGGTYEQYF.

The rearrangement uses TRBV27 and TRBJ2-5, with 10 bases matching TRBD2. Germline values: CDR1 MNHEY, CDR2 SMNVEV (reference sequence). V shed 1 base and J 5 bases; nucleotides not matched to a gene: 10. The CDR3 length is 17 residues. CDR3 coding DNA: TGTGCCAGCAGTTTATTATCAGCGGGAGGGCCGAGGGAGACCCAGTACTTC. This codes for CASSLLSAGGPRETQYF.

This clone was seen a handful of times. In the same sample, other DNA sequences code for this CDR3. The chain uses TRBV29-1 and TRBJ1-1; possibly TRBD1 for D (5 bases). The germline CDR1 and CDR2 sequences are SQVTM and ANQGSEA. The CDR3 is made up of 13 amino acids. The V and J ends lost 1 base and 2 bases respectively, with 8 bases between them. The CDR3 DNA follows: TGCAGCGTTGAAGGGGGCCTCAACACTGAAGCTTTCTTT. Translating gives CSVEGGLNTEAFF.

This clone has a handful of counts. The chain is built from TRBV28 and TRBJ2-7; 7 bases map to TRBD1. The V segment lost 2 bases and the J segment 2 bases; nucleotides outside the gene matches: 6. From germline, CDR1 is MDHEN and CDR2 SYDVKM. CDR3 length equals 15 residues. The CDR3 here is CASSLTGVTAYEQYF. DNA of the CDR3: TGTGCCAGCAGTTTAACAGGGGTCACCGCCTACGAGCAGTACTTC. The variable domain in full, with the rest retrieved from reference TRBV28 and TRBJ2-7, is DVKVTQSSRYLVKRTGEKVFLECVQDMDHENMFWYRQDPGLGLRLIYFSYDVKMKEKGDIPEGYSVSREKKERFSLILESASTNQTSMYLCASSLTGVTAYEQYFGPGTRLTVT.

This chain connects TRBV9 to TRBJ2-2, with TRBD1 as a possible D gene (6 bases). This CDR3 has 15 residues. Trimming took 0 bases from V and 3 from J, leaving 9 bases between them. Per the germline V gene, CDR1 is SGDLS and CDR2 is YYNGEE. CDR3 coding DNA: TGTGCCAGCAGCGTAGGGGGGCCAGACACCGGGGAGCTGTTTTTT. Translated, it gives CASSVGGPDTGELFF. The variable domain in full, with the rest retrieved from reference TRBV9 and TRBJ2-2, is DSGVTQTPKHLITATGQRVTLRCSPRSGDLSVYWYQQSLDQGLQFLIQYYNGEERAKGNILERFSAQQFPDLHSELNLSSLELGDSALYFCASSVGGPDTGELFFGEGSRLTVL.

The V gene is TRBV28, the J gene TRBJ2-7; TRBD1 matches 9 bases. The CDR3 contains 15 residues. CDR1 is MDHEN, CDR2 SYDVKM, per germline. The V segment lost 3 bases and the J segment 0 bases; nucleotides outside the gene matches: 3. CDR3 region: CASSFRDRDSYEQYF. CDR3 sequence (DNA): TGTGCCAGCAGTTTCCGGGACAGGGACTCCTACGAGCAGTACTTC. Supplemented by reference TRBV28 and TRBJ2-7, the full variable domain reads DVKVTQSSRYLVKRTGEKVFLECVQDMDHENMFWYRQDPGLGLRLIYFSYDVKMKEKGDIPEGYSVSREKKERFSLILESASTNQTSMYLCASSFRDRDSYEQYFGPGTRLTVT.

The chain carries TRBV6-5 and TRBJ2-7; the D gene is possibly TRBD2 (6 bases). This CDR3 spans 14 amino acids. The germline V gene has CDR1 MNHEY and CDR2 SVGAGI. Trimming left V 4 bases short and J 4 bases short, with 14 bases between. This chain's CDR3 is CASSFSWGDYEQYF. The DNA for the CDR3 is TGTGCCAGCAGTTTCAGCTGGGGGGATTACGAGCAGTACTTC.

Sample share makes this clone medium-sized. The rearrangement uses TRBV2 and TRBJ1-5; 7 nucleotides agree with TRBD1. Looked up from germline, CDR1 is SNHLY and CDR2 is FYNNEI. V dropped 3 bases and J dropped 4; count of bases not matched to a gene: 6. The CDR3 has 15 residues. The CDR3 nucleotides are TGTGCCAGCAGTGACAACAGGGGTTGGAATCAGCCCCAGCATTTT. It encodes CASSDNRGWNQPQHF.

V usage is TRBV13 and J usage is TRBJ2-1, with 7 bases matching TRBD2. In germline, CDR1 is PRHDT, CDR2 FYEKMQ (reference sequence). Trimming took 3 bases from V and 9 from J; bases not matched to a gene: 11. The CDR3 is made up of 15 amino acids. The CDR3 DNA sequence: TGTGCCAGCAGCTTTGGGCTAGCGGCCTACGGTGAGCAGTTCTTC. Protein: CASSFGLAAYGEQFF.

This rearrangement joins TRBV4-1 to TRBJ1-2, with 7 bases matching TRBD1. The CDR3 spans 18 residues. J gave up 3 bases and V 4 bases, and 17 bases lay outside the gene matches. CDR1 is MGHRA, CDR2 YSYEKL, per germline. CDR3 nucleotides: TGCGCCAGCAGCCCCCAACCCGGGACAGCCGCCTCCGACTATGGCTACACCTTC. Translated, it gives CASSPQPGTAASDYGYTF.

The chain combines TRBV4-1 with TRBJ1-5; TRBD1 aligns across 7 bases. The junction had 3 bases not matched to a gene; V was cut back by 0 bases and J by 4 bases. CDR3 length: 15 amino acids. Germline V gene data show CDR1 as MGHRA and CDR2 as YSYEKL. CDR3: CASSQEAGGNQPQHF. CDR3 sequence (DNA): TGCGCCAGCAGCCAAGAGGCAGGGGGGAATCAGCCCCAGCATTTT.